Reported below is one T cell receptor beta chain. Its antigen is not known. The CDR3 totals 14 residues. Trimming at V came to 7 bases and at J to 2 bases, leaving 8 bases not matched to a gene. CDR1 is MDHEN and CDR2 is SYDVKM in the germline V gene. TCRdb recomputed calls from the RACE reads with MiXCR, one row per CDR3 protein. The sample has 180,000 or so distinct CDR3 sequences, roughly 15% seen once; the top ten hold 1.5% to 2%. The data were obtained in a study of human T cells and chemical hapten exposure. Study at large: Yields of TCR per sample differed, chiefly owing to small differences in pooled library volume.

Study-level results: Alopecia in the donors means their immune response may deviate from healthy people's.

The time point: patch test 1, 2 weeks after DPC sensitization. Treatment defined: therapeutic diphenylcyclopropenone sensitization with weekly scalp DPC. The receptor's source is a woman under 40 with alopecia areata. Some clones in this sample may be carry-over from other donors' samples. This sequence joins TRBV28 and TRBJ2-7; 7 bases fit TRBD1. Material: whole blood, obtained in connection with sensitization to the hapten diphenylcyclopropenone (DPC). CDR3 DNA sequence: TGTGCCAGCACCAAGACAGGGCTTCCCTACGAGCAGTACTTC. This encodes CASTKTGLPYEQYF.